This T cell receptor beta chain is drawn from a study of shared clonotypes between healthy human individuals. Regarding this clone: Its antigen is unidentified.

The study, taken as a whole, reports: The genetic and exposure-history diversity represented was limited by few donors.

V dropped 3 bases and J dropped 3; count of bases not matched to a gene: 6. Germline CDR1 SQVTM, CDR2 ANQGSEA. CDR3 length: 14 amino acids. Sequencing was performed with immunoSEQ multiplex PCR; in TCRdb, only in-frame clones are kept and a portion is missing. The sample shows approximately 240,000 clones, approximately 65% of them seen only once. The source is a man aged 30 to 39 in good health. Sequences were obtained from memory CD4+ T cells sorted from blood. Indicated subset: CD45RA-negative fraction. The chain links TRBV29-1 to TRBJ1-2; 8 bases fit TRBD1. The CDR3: CSVDVTGQDYGYTF. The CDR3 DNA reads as TGCAGCGTTGACGTTACGGGACAGGACTATGGCTACACCTTC.